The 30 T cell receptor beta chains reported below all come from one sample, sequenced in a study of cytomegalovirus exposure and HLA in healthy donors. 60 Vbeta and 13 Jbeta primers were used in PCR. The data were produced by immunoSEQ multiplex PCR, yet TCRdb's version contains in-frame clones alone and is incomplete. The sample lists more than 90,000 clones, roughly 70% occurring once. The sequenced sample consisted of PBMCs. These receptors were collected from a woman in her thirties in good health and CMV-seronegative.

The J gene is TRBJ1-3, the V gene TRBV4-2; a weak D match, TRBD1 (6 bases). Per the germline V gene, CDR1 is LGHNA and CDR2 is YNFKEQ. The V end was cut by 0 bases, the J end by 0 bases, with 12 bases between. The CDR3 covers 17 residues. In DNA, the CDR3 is TGTGCCAGCAGCCAAGATTACTGGGGGCTCTCTGGAAACACCATATATTTT. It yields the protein CASSQDYWGLSGNTIYF.

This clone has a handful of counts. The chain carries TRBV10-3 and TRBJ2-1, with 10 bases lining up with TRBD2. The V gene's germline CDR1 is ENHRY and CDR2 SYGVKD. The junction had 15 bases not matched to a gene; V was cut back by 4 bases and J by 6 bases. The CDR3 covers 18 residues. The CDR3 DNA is TGTGCCATCAGTGGGCTAGTGAAGCGGGAGGGCTATATCAATGAGCAGTTCTTC. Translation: CAISGLVKREGYINEQFF.

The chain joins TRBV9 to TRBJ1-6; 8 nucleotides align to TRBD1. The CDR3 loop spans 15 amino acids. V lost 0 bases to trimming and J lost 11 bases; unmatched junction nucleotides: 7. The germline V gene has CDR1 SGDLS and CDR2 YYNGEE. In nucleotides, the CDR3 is TGTGCCAGCAGCGTAGTCGGGACAGGAGATACACCCCTCCACTTT. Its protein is CASSVVGTGDTPLHF.

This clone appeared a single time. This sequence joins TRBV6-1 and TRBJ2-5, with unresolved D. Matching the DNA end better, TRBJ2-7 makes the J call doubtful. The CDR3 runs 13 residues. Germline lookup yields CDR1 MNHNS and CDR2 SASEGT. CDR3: CASSVHRNYEQYF. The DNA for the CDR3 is TGTGCCAGCAGTGTCCACCGAAATTACGAGCAGTACTTC.

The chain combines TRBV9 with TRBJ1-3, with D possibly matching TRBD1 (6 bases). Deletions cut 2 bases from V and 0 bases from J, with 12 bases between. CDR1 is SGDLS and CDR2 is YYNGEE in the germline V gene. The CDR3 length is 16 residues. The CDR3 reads CASSVDSLTSGNTIYF. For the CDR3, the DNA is TGTGCCAGCAGCGTGGACAGTCTCACCTCTGGAAACACCATATATTTT.

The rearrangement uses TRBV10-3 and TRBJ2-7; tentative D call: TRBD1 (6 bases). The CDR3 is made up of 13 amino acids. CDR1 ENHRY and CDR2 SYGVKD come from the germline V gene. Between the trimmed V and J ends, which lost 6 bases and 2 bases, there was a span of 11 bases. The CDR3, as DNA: TGTGCCATCAGCCGGGACACCACCTACGAGCAGTACTTC. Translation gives CAISRDTTYEQYF.

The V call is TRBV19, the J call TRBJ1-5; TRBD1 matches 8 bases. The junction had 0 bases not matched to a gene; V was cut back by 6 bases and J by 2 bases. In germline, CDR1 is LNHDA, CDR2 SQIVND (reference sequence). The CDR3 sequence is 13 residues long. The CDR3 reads CASRDRGNQPQHF. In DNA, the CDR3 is TGTGCCAGTAGGGACAGGGGCAATCAGCCCCAGCATTTT. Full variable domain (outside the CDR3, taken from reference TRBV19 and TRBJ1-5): DGGITQSPKYLFRKEGQNVTLSCEQNLNHDAMYWYRQDPGQGLRLIYYSQIVNDFQKGDIAEGYSVSREKKESFPLTVTSAQKNPTAFYLCASRDRGNQPQHFGDGTRLSIL.

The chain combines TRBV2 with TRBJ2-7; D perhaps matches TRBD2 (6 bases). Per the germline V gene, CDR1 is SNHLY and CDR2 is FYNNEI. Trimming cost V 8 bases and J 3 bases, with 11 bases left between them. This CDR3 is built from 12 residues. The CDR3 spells CASLRDRYEQYF. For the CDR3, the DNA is TGTGCCAGCTTGCGGGACCGCTACGAGCAGTACTTC.

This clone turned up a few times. The CDR3 is CASSQGSGGASGELFF. CDR3 sequence (DNA): TGTGCCAGCAGCCAAGGGAGCGGGGGGGCAAGCGGGGAGCTGTTTTTT. This chain joins TRBV4-2 and TRBJ2-2; 10 bases match TRBD2. The germline V gene has CDR1 LGHNA and CDR2 YNFKEQ. V shed 1 base and J 7 bases; nucleotides not matched to a gene: 6. The CDR3 is 16 residues long.

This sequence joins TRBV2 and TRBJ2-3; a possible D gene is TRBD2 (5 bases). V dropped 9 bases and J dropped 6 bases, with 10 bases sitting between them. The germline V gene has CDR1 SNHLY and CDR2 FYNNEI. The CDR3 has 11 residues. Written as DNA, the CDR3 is TGTGCCAGTCCCTCGGGGGATACGCAGTATTTT. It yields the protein CASPSGDTQYF. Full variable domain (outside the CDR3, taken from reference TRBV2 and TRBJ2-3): EPEVTQTPSHQVTQMGQEVILRCVPISNHLYFYWYRQILGQKVEFLVSFYNNEISEKSEIFDDQFSVERPDGSNFTLKIRSTKLEDSAMYFCASPSGDTQYFGPGTRLTVL.

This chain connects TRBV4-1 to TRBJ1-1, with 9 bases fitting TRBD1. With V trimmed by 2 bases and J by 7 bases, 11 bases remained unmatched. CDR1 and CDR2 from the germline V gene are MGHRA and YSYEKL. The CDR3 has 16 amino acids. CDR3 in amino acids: CASSQLLTGGLGEAFF. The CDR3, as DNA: TGCGCCAGCAGCCAACTACTCACAGGGGGCTTAGGTGAAGCTTTCTTT.

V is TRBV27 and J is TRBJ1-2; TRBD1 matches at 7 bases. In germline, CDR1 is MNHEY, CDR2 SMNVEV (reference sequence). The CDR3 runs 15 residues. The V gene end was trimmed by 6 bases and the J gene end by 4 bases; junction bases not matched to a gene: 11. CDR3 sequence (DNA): TGTGCCAGCAGCCCCGGGACAGAATCTTTCTATGGCTACACCTTC. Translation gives CASSPGTESFYGYTF.

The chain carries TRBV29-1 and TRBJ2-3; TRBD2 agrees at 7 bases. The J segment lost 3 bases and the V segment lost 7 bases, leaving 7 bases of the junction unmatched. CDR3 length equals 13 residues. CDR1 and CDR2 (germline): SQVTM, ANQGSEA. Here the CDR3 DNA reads TGCAGCGCCAGGACTAGTCGGACAGATACGCAGTATTTT. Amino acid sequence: CSARTSRTDTQYF.

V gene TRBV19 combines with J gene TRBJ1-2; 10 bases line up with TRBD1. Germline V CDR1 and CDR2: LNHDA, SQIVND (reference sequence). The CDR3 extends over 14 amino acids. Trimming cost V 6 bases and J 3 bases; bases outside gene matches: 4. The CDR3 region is CASSGQGEDYGYTF. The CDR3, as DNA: TGTGCCAGTAGCGGACAGGGGGAGGACTATGGCTACACCTTC.

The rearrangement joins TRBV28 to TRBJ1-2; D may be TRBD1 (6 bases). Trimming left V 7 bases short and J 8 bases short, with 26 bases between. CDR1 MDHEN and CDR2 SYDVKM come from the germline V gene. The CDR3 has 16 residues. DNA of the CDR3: TGTGCCAGCACCGGCGGGGGCGGGGGACGTCGCGGAGGCTACACCTTC. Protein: CASTGGGGGRRGGYTF.

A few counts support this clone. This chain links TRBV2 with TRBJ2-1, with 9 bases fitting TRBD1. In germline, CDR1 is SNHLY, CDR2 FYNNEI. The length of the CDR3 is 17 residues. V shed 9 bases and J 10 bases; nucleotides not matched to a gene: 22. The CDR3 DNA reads TGTGCCAGGGACAGGGGATACCCCGGGAGCCCTAGTCTAGAGCAGTTCTTC. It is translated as CARDRGYPGSPSLEQFF. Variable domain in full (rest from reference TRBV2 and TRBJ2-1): EPEVTQTPSHQVTQMGQEVILRCVPISNHLYFYWYRQILGQKVEFLVSFYNNEISEKSEIFDDQFSVERPDGSNFTLKIRSTKLEDSAMYFCARDRGYPGSPSLEQFFGPGTRLTVL.

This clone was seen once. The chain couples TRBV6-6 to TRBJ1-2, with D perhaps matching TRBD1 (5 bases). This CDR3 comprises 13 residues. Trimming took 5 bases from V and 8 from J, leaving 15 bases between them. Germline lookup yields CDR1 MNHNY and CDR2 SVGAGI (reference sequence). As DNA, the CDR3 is TGTGCCAGCAGTCCGGAGGGGCGGGGCGGCTACACCTTC. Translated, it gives CASSPEGRGGYTF.

DNA for the CDR3: TGCAGCGTTGAAGATCGGGGAGGAGGGGCTGAAGCTTTCTTT. This translates into CSVEDRGGGAEAFF. This chain connects TRBV29-1 to TRBJ1-1; weak D call: TRBD1 (5 bases). The V and J ends lost 0 bases and 6 bases respectively, with 14 bases between them. Germline V gives CDR1 SQVTM, CDR2 ANQGSEA. The CDR3 is 14 amino acids.

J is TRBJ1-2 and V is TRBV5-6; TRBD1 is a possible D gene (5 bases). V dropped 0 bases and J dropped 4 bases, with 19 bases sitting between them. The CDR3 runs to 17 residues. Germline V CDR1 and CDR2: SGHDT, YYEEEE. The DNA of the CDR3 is TGTGCCAGCAGCTTGGGCCAGGTGGGGGGTACGATCTATGGCTACACCTTC. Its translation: CASSLGQVGGTIYGYTF.

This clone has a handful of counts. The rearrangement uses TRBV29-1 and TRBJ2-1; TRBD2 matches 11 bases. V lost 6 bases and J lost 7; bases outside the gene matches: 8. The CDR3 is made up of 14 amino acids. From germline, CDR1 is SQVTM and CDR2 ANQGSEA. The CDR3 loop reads CSVRVAGGHNEQFF. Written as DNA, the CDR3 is TGCAGCGTGAGGGTAGCGGGGGGGCATAATGAGCAGTTCTTC.

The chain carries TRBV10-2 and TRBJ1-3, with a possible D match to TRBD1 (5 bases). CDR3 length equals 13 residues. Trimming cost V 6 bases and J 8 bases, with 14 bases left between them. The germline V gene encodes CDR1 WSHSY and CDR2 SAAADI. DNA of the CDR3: TGCGCCAGCAGCGCAGGCCCGGGGGACACCATATATTTT. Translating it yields CASSAGPGDTIYF.

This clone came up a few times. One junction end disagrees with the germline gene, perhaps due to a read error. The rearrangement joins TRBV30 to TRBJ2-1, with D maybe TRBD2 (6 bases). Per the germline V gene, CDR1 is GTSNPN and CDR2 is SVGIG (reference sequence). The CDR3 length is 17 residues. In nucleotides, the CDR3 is TGTGCCTGGAGTGCCCCCATAGCGGTAGCGTCCTACAATGGGCAGTTCTTC. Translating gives CAWSAPIAVASYNGQFF.

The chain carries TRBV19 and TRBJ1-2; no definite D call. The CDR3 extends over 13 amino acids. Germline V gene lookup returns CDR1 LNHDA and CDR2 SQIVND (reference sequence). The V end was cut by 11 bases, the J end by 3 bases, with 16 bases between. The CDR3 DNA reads TGTGCCTCTAAGGCGGGGAACTACTATGGCTACACCTTC. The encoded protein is CASKAGNYYGYTF. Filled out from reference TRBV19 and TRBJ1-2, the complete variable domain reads DGGITQSPKYLFRKEGQNVTLSCEQNLNHDAMYWYRQDPGQGLRLIYYSQIVNDFQKGDIAEGYSVSREKKESFPLTVTSAQKNPTAFYLCASKAGNYYGYTFGSGTRLTVV.

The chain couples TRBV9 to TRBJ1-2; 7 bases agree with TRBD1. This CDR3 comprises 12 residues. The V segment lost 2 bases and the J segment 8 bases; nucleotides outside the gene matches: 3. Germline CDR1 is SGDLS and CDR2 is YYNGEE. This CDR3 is CASSVRGGGYTF. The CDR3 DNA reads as TGTGCCAGCAGCGTCCGAGGGGGCGGCTACACCTTC. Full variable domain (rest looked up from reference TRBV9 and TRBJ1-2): DSGVTQTPKHLITATGQRVTLRCSPRSGDLSVYWYQQSLDQGLQFLIQYYNGEERAKGNILERFSAQQFPDLHSELNLSSLELGDSALYFCASSVRGGGYTFGSGTRLTVV.

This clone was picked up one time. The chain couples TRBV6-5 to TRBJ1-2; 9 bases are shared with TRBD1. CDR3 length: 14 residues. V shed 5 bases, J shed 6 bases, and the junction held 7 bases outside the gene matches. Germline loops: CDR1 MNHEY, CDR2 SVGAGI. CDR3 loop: CASSLVQGAHGYTF. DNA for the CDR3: TGTGCCAGCAGTCTCGTACAGGGGGCGCATGGCTACACCTTC.

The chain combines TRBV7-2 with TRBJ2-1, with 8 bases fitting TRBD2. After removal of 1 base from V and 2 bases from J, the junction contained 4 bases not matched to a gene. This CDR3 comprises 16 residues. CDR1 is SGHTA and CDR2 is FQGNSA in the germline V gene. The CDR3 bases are TGTGCCAGCAGCTTAGTCGGGGGGGGCGCCTACAATGAGCAGTTCTTC. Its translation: CASSLVGGGAYNEQFF.

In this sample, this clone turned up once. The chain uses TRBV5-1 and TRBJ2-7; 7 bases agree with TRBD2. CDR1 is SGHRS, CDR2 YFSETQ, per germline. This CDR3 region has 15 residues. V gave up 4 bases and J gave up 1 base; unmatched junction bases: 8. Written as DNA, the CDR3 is TGCGCCAGCAGCCGATTGAGCGGGATATCCTACGAGCAGTACTTC. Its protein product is CASSRLSGISYEQYF.

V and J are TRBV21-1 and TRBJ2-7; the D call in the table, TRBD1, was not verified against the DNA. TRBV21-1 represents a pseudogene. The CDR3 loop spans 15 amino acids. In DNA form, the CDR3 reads TGTGCCAGCAGCAAGGTCCCCGACAGGGCCTACGAGCAGTACTTC. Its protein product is CASSKVPDRAYEQYF.

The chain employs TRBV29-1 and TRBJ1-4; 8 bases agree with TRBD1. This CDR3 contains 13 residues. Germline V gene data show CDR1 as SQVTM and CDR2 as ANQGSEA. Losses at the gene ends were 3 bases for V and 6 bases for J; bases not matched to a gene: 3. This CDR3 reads CSVETGDDEKLFF. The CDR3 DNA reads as TGCAGCGTTGAGACAGGGGATGATGAAAAACTGTTTTTT. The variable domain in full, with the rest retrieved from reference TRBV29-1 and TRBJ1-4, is SAVISQKPSRDICQRGTSLTIQCQVDSQVTMMFWYRQQPGQSLTLIATANQGSEATYESGFVIDKFPISRPNLTFSTLTVSNMSPEDSSIYLCSVETGDDEKLFFGSGTQLSVL.

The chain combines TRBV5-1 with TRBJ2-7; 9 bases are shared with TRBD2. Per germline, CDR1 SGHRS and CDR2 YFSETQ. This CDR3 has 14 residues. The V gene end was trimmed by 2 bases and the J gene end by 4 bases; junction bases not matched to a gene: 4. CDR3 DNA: TGCGCCAGCAGCTTTCTAGCGGGGTCTTACGAGCAGTACTTC. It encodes CASSFLAGSYEQYF.